Listed below are T cell receptor beta chains from one sample, sequenced in a study of response to subunit inactivated influenza vaccine. TCRdb fed the RT-PCR reads into MiXCR, producing one record per CDR3 protein. Of around 200,000 distinct CDR3 sequences detected, under 15% appear once; the ten largest clones hold approximately 25%. This material consisted of CD8+ T cells sorted from PBMCs, taken roughly 5 days after vaccination. Receptors originate from a man in his fifties or sixties who received an inactivated influenza vaccine. CDR3s include the opening cysteine and the closing phenylalanine or tryptophan. The D gene is left open where the match is weak. Part of the rows lack a size; the others show once, few, many or a class for expanded clones.

j_call: TRBJ1-3; clone_size: .; v_call: TRBV7-6; d_call: .; cdr3_nt: TGTGCCAGCAGCCCCGACAGCGCTCTCGGAAACACCATGTATTTT; cdr3_aa: CASSPDSALGNTMYF
j_call: TRBJ2-5; clone_size: many; v_call: TRBV29-1; d_call: .; cdr3_nt: TGCAGCGTTTGGGGACATAGGCAAGAGACCCAGTACTTC; cdr3_aa: CSVWGHRQETQYF
j_call: TRBJ1-2; clone_size: .; v_call: TRBV19; d_call: .; cdr3_nt: TGTGCCAGTAGTGACAGGATTGACTATGGCTACACCTTC; cdr3_aa: CASSDRIDYGYTF
j_call: TRBJ2-5; clone_size: few; v_call: TRBV28; d_call: .; cdr3_nt: TGTGCCAGCAGTCCTCCGGCAGACCAAGAGACCCAGTACTTC; cdr3_aa: CASSPPADQETQYF
j_call: TRBJ2-3; clone_size: many; v_call: TRBV27; d_call: .; cdr3_nt: TGTGCCAGCAGCCTTCTTTTGCCAAGGGTCACAGATACGCAGTATTTT; cdr3_aa: CASSLLLPRVTDTQYF
j_call: TRBJ2-7; clone_size: many; v_call: TRBV7-9; d_call: .; cdr3_nt: TGTGCCAGCAGCCCCCAAGGACAAATCTACGAGCAGTACTTC; cdr3_aa: CASSPQGQIYEQYF
j_call: TRBJ2-7; clone_size: .; v_call: TRBV7-9; d_call: TRBD1; cdr3_nt: TGTGCCAGCAGCCGGACAGGTTTCGAGCAGTACTTC; cdr3_aa: CASSRTGFEQYF
j_call: TRBJ2-2; clone_size: few; v_call: TRBV7-9; d_call: .; cdr3_nt: TGTGCCACCCACATCGGGGAGCTGTTTTTT; cdr3_aa: CATHIGELFF
j_call: TRBJ2-3; clone_size: few; v_call: TRBV29-1; d_call: .; cdr3_nt: TGCAGCGTTCACTCTAAAGAGGGGCAGTATTTT; cdr3_aa: CSVHSKEGQYF
j_call: TRBJ1-5; clone_size: .; v_call: TRBV28; d_call: .; cdr3_nt: TGTGCCAGCACCATGCTTGGGGGCAGCAATCAGCCCCAGCATTTT; cdr3_aa: CASTMLGGSNQPQHF
j_call: TRBJ2-1; clone_size: .; v_call: TRBV13; d_call: .; cdr3_nt: TGTGCCAGCAGCTTACGGGCAGGGGAGGGATATGAGCAGTTCTTC; cdr3_aa: CASSLRAGEGYEQFF
j_call: TRBJ2-7; clone_size: .; v_call: TRBV9; d_call: .; cdr3_nt: TGTGCCAGCAGCGTCTCCCAGGTGAGCGAGCAGTACTTC; cdr3_aa: CASSVSQVSEQYF
j_call: TRBJ2-1; clone_size: .; v_call: TRBV4-3; d_call: TRBD1; cdr3_nt: TGCGCCAGCAGCCAAAGCGCAGGGGGCCTAGTGAATGAGCAGTTCTTC; cdr3_aa: CASSQSAGGLVNEQFF
j_call: TRBJ2-1; clone_size: .; v_call: TRBV7-8; d_call: TRBD2; cdr3_nt: TGTGCCAGCAGCATTAGCGGGAGACGTGATGAGCAGTTCTTC; cdr3_aa: CASSISGRRDEQFF
j_call: TRBJ2-3; clone_size: .; v_call: TRBV6-2/TRBV6-3; d_call: TRBD2; cdr3_nt: TGTGCCAGCAGTTCGATCAGCCCTAGCGGGGGGTACACAGATACGCAGTATTTT; cdr3_aa: CASSSISPSGGYTDTQYF
j_call: TRBJ2-2; clone_size: few; v_call: TRBV12-3/TRBV12-4; d_call: .; cdr3_nt: TGTGCCAGCAGTTTCCAGGGCCGCGCGAAGACCGGGGAGCTGTTTTTT; cdr3_aa: CASSFQGRAKTGELFF
j_call: TRBJ2-2; clone_size: .; v_call: TRBV20-1; d_call: .; cdr3_nt: TGCAGTGCTAGCCAGGGGCTGAACACCGGGGAGCTGTTTTTT; cdr3_aa: CSASQGLNTGELFF